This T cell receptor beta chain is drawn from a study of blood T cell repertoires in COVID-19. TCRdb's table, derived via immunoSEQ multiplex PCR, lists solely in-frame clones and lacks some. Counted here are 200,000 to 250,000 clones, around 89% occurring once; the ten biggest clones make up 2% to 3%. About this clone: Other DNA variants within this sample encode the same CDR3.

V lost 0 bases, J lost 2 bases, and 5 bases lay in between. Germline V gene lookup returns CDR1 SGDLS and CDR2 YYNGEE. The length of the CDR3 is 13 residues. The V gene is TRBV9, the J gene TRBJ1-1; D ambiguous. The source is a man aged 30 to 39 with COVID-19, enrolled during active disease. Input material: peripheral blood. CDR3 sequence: CASSVGPNTEAFF. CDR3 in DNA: TGTGCCAGCAGCGTAGGGCCCAACACTGAAGCTTTCTTT.